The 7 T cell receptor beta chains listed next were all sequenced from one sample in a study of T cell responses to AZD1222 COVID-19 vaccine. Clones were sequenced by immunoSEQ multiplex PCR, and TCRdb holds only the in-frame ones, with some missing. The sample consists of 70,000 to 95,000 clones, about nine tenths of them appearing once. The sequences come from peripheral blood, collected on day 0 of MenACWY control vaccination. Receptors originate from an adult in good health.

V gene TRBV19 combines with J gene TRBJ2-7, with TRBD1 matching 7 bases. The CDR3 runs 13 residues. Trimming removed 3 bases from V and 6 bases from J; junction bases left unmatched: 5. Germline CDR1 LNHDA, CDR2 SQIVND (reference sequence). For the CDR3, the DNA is TGTGCCAGTAGTATTGGCAGGGGGTCCGAGCAGTACTTC. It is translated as CASSIGRGSEQYF.

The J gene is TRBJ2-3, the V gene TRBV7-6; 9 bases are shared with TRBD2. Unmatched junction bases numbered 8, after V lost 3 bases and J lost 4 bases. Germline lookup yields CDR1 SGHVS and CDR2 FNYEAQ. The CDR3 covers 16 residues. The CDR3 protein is CASSLAVAGGSDTQYF. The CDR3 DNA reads TGTGCCAGCAGCTTGGCCGTGGCGGGGGGGTCAGATACGCAGTATTTT.

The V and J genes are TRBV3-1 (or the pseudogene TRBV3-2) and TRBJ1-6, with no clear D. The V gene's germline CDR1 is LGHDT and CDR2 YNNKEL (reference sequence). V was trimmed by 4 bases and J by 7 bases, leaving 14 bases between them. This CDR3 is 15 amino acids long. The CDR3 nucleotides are TGTGCCAGCAGCCCAAGGGCCGCGGGGAATTCACCCCTCCACTTT. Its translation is CASSPRAAGNSPLHF.

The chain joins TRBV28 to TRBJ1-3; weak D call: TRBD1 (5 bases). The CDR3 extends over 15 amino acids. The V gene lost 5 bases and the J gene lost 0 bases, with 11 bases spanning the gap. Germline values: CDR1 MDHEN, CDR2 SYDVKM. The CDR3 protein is CASSTGLRSGNTIYF. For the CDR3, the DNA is TGTGCCAGCAGTACAGGACTGCGCTCTGGAAACACCATATATTTT.

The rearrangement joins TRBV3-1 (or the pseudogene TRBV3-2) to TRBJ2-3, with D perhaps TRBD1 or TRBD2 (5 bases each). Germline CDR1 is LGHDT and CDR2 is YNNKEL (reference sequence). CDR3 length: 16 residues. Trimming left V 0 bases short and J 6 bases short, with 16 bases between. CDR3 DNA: TGTGCCAGCAGCCAAGACGGGGCGGGTACTCACGATACGCAGTATTTT. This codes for CASSQDGAGTHDTQYF.

The DNA for the CDR3 is TGTGCCAGCAGCATCCGACAGGGGGCGCTCGGGGAGCTGTTTTTT. Its protein product is CASSIRQGALGELFF. V is TRBV9 and J is TRBJ2-2; 10 bases match TRBD1. Per germline, CDR1 SGDLS and CDR2 YYNGEE. The CDR3 has 15 residues. The trim removed 4 bases at V and 7 bases at J, leaving 7 bases unmatched.

The DNA for the CDR3 is TGCGCCAGCAGCACGGACGGACGCAATCAGCCCCAGCATTTT. Translating gives CASSTDGRNQPQHF. J is TRBJ1-5 and V is TRBV5-1; D ambiguous. Germline loops: CDR1 SGHRS, CDR2 YFSETQ. The CDR3 covers 14 residues. V was pared by 4 bases and J by 2 bases, with 10 bases between.